Below are 14 T cell receptor beta chains sequenced from a single sample in a study of shared clonotypes between healthy human individuals. Method: immunoSEQ multiplex PCR; TCRdb's copy keeps in-frame clones and lacks some. The sample has nearly 750,000 clones, roughly two thirds seen once; the top ten hold approximately 1.8%. Source material: memory CD4+ T cells sorted from blood. As for subset: CD45RA-negative fraction. These receptors originate from a woman in her twenties or thirties in good health.

This chain connects TRBV10-2 to TRBJ1-2; TRBD1 might be the D (5 bases). The CDR3 contains 14 residues. Per the germline V gene, CDR1 is WSHSY and CDR2 is SAAADI. The V end lost 5 bases, the J end lost 1 base, and 11 bases lay between the germline ends. CDR3 sequence (DNA): TGCGCCAGCAGTCGACAGCTATATAACTATGGCTACACCTTC. Translation gives CASSRQLYNYGYTF.

The chain links TRBV6-1 to TRBJ1-2; no reliable D call. This CDR3 has 13 residues. Germline V gene data show CDR1 as MNHNS and CDR2 as SASEGT. V was trimmed by 6 bases and J by 5 bases, leaving 13 bases between them. In DNA form, the CDR3 reads TGTGCCAGCAGCTCCGACGGGCGTTATGGCTACACCTTC. Translating gives CASSSDGRYGYTF.

The J gene is TRBJ1-5, the V gene TRBV28; D might be TRBD1 (5 bases). The V and J ends lost 3 bases and 4 bases respectively, with 10 bases between them. CDR1 is MDHEN and CDR2 is SYDVKM in the germline V gene. CDR3 length equals 14 residues. The DNA for the CDR3 is TGTGCCAGCAGTTTGGTGGGGGTTAATCAGCCCCAGCATTTT. It yields the protein CASSLVGVNQPQHF.

This clone showed up just a few times. Its ends do not fully match the called genes, so a read error is possible. V gene TRBV15 combines with J gene TRBJ2-7; no definite D call. CDR3 length: 15 amino acids. CDR1 LNHNV and CDR2 YYDKDF come from the germline V gene (reference sequence). CDR3 amino acids: CATSRQSVSSNEQYF. The CDR3 bases are TGTGCCACCAGCAGACAATCGGTTTCCTCCAACGAGCAGTACTTC.

This chain links TRBV7-9 with TRBJ2-5; tentative D call: TRBD1 (5 bases). Germline lookup yields CDR1 SEHNR and CDR2 FQNEAQ (reference sequence). V dropped 5 bases and J dropped 3 bases, with 13 bases sitting between them. This CDR3 contains 14 residues. CDR3 in DNA: TGTGCCAGCAGCCAAGATACCAGGGAAGAGACCCAGTACTTC. This encodes CASSQDTREETQYF.

A word on this clone: This sample also contains other DNA sequences that code for the same CDR3. The chain recombines TRBV7-2 with TRBJ2-5; D is unresolved. The germline V and J ends were trimmed by 3 bases and 1 base, with 3 bases remaining between them. This CDR3 has 12 amino acids. Germline CDR1 reads SGHTA; CDR2 reads FQGNSA. The CDR3 DNA sequence: TGTGCCAGCAGCTTTCGCCAAGAGACCCAGTACTTC. Its protein is CASSFRQETQYF.

V usage is TRBV10-3 and J usage is TRBJ2-1, with TRBD2 identical over 12 bases. The CDR3 contains 19 residues. The germline gives CDR1 ENHRY, CDR2 SYGVKD. After removal of 0 bases from V and 12 bases from J, the junction contained 18 bases not matched to a gene. CDR3 sequence (DNA): TGTGCCATCAGTGAGTCGGGGTTGTACCGGACTAGCGGGAAAGGGGTGCAGTTCTTC. Protein sequence: CAISESGLYRTSGKGVQFF.

The V call is TRBV28, the J call TRBJ2-7; D unresolved. Looked up from germline, CDR1 is MDHEN and CDR2 is SYDVKM. This CDR3 contains 16 residues. Trimming took 2 bases from V and 0 from J, leaving 14 bases between them. The CDR3 is CASSLGALGSSYEQYF. CDR3 bases: TGTGCCAGCAGTTTAGGTGCGTTGGGCAGCTCCTACGAGCAGTACTTC. The variable domain in full, with the rest retrieved from reference TRBV28 and TRBJ2-7, is DVKVTQSSRYLVKRTGEKVFLECVQDMDHENMFWYRQDPGLGLRLIYFSYDVKMKEKGDIPEGYSVSREKKERFSLILESASTNQTSMYLCASSLGALGSSYEQYFGPGTRLTVT.

This clone was detected a few times. CDR3 loop: CASSEIGQPQHF. For the CDR3, the DNA is TGTGCCAGCAGTGAGATAGGTCAGCCCCAGCATTTT. The V and J genes are TRBV28 and TRBJ1-5, with unresolved D. This CDR3 has 12 amino acids. V lost 5 bases, J lost 6 bases, and 8 bases lay in between. Germline CDR1 reads MDHEN; CDR2 reads SYDVKM.

The chain couples TRBV10-3 to TRBJ2-2, with TRBD1 as a possible D gene (5 bases). Germline CDR1 and CDR2: ENHRY and SYGVKD. Trimming removed 6 bases from V and 1 base from J, with 15 bases in between. CDR3 length equals 16 residues. The CDR3 protein is CAIRNPQGQNTGELFF. CDR3 DNA: TGTGCCATCAGGAACCCCCAGGGTCAGAACACCGGGGAGCTGTTTTTT.

This chain links TRBV7-9 with TRBJ2-2; D not certain. Germline-derived CDR1 and CDR2 are SEHNR and FQNEAQ (reference sequence). This CDR3 is built from 14 residues. V was clipped by 5 bases and J by 2 bases, with 9 bases between them. CDR3 in DNA: TGTGCCAGCAGCCCTAACAGAAACACCGGGGAGCTGTTTTTT. Protein: CASSPNRNTGELFF.

The chain is built from TRBV12-5 and TRBJ2-1; possibly TRBD2 for D (5 bases). V was pared by 0 bases and J by 4 bases, with 10 bases between. Germline V CDR1 and CDR2: LGHNT, FRNRAP. This CDR3 is 15 amino acids long. Here the CDR3 reads CASGLVGGLYNEQFF. CDR3 sequence (DNA): TGTGCTAGTGGTTTGGTAGGAGGACTTTACAATGAGCAGTTCTTC.

V is TRBV5-1 and J is TRBJ2-1, with D tentatively TRBD1 (6 bases). The V end was cut by 1 base, the J end by 0 bases, with 11 bases between. Germline V gene lookup returns CDR1 SGHRS and CDR2 YFSETQ. The CDR3 length is 16 residues. This chain's CDR3 is CASSLFGTTSYNEQFF. In DNA form, the CDR3 reads TGCGCCAGCAGCTTGTTCGGGACAACCTCCTACAATGAGCAGTTCTTC.

Only a few counts were recorded for this clone. The chain has TRBV4-2 and TRBJ2-7; 9 bases align to TRBD2. J gave up 5 bases and V 1 base, and 18 bases lay outside the gene matches. CDR1 is LGHNA and CDR2 is YNFKEQ in the germline V gene. This CDR3 region has 19 residues. Here the CDR3 reads CASSQGGRWASGKRNEQYF. The CDR3 nucleotides are TGTGCCAGCAGCCAAGGCGGGCGTTGGGCTAGCGGGAAGAGGAACGAGCAGTACTTC.